The TCR beta chain described here comes from a study of shared clonotypes between healthy human individuals. Whole-study context: Three CD4 naive, three CD4 memory, two CD8 naive and one CD8 memory plate were used per donor.

Germline V gene sequence: CDR1 SGHRS, CDR2 YFSETQ. Trimming took 4 bases from V and 7 from J; bases not matched to a gene: 2. The CDR3 is 13 residues long. None of the donors, who were healthy HIV-negative adults, had recently had acute infections or vaccinations. About this clone itself: Antigen unknown.

The protocol was immunoSEQ multiplex PCR, while the TCRdb copy is restricted to in-frame clones and leaves out a portion. The sample lists about 2.4 million clones, 85% to 95% occurring once. Study-wide points: The four-donor shared clonotypes exceeded non-shared clonotypes in generation probability, with non-shared ones scoring lower. Naive subsets generally had larger estimated richness than memory subsets.

The TCR comes from a man younger than 35 in good health. V usage is TRBV5-1 and J usage is TRBJ1-4; TRBD1 matches at 9 bases. Sequenced input: naive CD4+ T cells sorted from blood. Subset specified: CD45RA+ positively selected. This CDR3 reads CASSGTGTEKLFF. The CDR3 nucleotides are TGCGCCAGCAGCGGGACAGGGACTGAAAAACTGTTTTTT.